These 30 T cell receptor beta chains originate from one sample sequenced in a study of OX40 agonist ivuxolimab in advanced cancers. Sequencing used immunoSEQ multiplex PCR; TCRdb keeps in-frame clones, though not all of them. The table lists tens of thousands of clones, about 86% of them singletons. Specimen: CD4+ or CD8+ T cells sorted from blood, collected in a trial of the OX40 agonist ivuxolimab. These receptors were taken from an adult with an advanced solid tumor such as melanoma, head and neck, liver or kidney cancer.

The V call is TRBV7-9, the J call TRBJ1-1; TRBD1 aligns across 9 bases. This CDR3 contains 16 residues. Trimming at V came to 8 bases and at J to 4 bases, leaving 14 bases not matched to a gene. From germline, CDR1 is SEHNR and CDR2 FQNEAQ (reference sequence). The CDR3 here is CASRKDRGQGGTEAFF. The CDR3 DNA sequence: TGTGCCAGCCGCAAGGACAGGGGTCAGGGAGGCACTGAAGCTTTCTTT.

The chain combines TRBV5-1 with TRBJ2-1; 9 nucleotides agree with TRBD1. Germline-derived CDR1 and CDR2 are SGHRS and YFSETQ. The CDR3 loop spans 15 amino acids. The junction had 4 bases not matched to a gene; V was cut back by 6 bases and J by 0 bases. CDR3 DNA: TGCGCCAGCACTTTACAGGGGGCCTCCTACAATGAGCAGTTCTTC. Protein sequence: CASTLQGASYNEQFF.

The DNA for the CDR3 is TGTGCCAGCAGCCTCGTCCCGGGACAGTCTGAAGCTTTCTTT. Its translation is CASSLVPGQSEAFF. The chain couples TRBV7-3 to TRBJ1-1; the match to TRBD1 covers 7 bases. Trimming took 5 bases from V and 6 from J; bases not matched to a gene: 9. CDR1 and CDR2 (germline): SGHTA, FQGTGA. CDR3 length: 14 residues.

This clone was seen many times. The V call is TRBV30, the J call TRBJ2-6; D unclear. The CDR3 loop spans 13 amino acids. V gave up 4 bases and J gave up 5 bases, with 9 bases separating them. CDR1 is GTSNPN, CDR2 SVGIG, per germline (reference sequence). CDR3 sequence (DNA): TGTGCCTGGAACAAGGATAGGGCCAACGTCCTGACTTTC. It codes for CAWNKDRANVLTF.

This chain joins TRBV2 and TRBJ1-4, with no clear D. The CDR3 covers 13 residues. Germline CDR1 and CDR2: SNHLY and FYNNEI. The ends were cut back, 5 bases at V and 0 bases at J, with 4 bases in the middle. This chain's CDR3 is CASSRATNEKLFF. As DNA, the CDR3 is TGTGCCAGCAGTCGTGCAACTAATGAAAAACTGTTTTTT.

This clone came up a few times. The chain combines TRBV2 with TRBJ2-2, with 7 nucleotides matching TRBD2. The CDR3 extends over 14 amino acids. The ends lost 6 bases at V and 7 bases at J; junction bases unmatched: 8. Germline CDR1 is SNHLY and CDR2 is FYNNEI. CDR3 sequence (DNA): TGTGCCAGCAGAGTCGGGGGGATCGACGGGGAGCTGTTTTTT. Protein: CASRVGGIDGELFF.

The genes are TRBV6-5 and TRBJ2-4; the match to TRBD2 covers 7 bases. The CDR3 sequence is 16 residues long. Germline values: CDR1 MNHEY, CDR2 SVGAGI. V lost 4 bases to trimming and J lost 1 base; unmatched junction nucleotides: 7. CDR3 DNA sequence: TGTGCCAGCAGTTCTTTGGGGGAGGGGGCCAAAAACATTCAGTACTTC. It encodes CASSSLGEGAKNIQYF.

V usage is TRBV11-3 and J usage is TRBJ2-5; either TRBD1 or TRBD2 may fit D (5 bases each). Trimming shortened V by 4 bases and J by 7 bases, and 19 bases separated the two germline ends. The germline V gene encodes CDR1 SGHNT and CDR2 YENEEA. This CDR3 is built from 15 residues. The CDR3 protein is CASSSGVGRLGTQYF. The CDR3, as DNA: TGTGCCAGCAGCTCCGGGGTGGGACGGCTAGGGACCCAGTACTTC. Variable domain in full (rest from reference TRBV11-3 and TRBJ2-5): EAGVVQSPRYKIIEKKQPVAFWCNPISGHNTLYWYLQNLGQGPELLIRYENEEAVDDSQLPKDRFSAERLKGVDSTLKIQPAELGDSAVYLCASSSGVGRLGTQYFGPGTRLLVL.

The chain joins TRBV7-9 to TRBJ1-1; D may be TRBD1 (5 bases). CDR3 size: 15 residues. Trimming removed 1 base from V and 3 bases from J, with 12 bases in between. CDR1 SEHNR and CDR2 FQNEAQ come from the germline V gene (reference sequence). Here the CDR3 reads CASSLEQGEYTEAFF. The CDR3 DNA is TGTGCCAGCAGCTTAGAGCAGGGTGAATACACTGAAGCTTTCTTT.

This chain connects TRBV9 to TRBJ2-1; 9 bases match TRBD2. CDR3 length: 15 residues. Germline values: CDR1 SGDLS, CDR2 YYNGEE. Unmatched junction bases numbered 7, after V lost 2 bases and J lost 7 bases. CDR3 nucleotides: TGTGCCAGCAGCGTTCTAGCGGGGAGGGAGAATGAGCAGTTCTTC. Its translation: CASSVLAGRENEQFF.

This chain uses TRBV4-2 with TRBJ1-1; perhaps TRBD1 as D (6 bases). The V and J ends lost 4 bases and 3 bases respectively, with 15 bases between them. Germline V gives CDR1 LGHNA, CDR2 YNFKEQ. The CDR3 has 15 residues. The chain's CDR3 is CASSRKGGEDTEAFF. The DNA of the CDR3 is TGTGCCAGCAGCCGCAAGGGGGGGGAGGACACTGAAGCTTTCTTT.

The chain joins TRBV16 to TRBJ2-5, with D possibly being TRBD1 or TRBD2 (6 bases each). The germline CDR1 and CDR2 sequences are KGHSY and FQNENV. Trimming cost V 6 bases and J 1 base, with 12 bases left between them. There are 14 residues in the CDR3. This chain's CDR3 is CASRQRGRQETQYF. The CDR3 DNA reads as TGTGCCAGCAGACAACGGGGGCGCCAAGAGACCCAGTACTTC.

The chain combines TRBV2 with TRBJ1-5; perhaps TRBD1 as D (5 bases). Germline CDR1 and CDR2: SNHLY and FYNNEI. The CDR3 extends over 14 amino acids. The V gene lost 5 bases and the J gene lost 0 bases, with 8 bases spanning the gap. CDR3: CASSLGDSNQPQHF. The CDR3 DNA is TGTGCCAGCAGTTTGGGGGATAGCAATCAGCCCCAGCATTTT.

V is TRBV5-1 and J is TRBJ2-7; no definite D call. The CDR3 consists of 14 residues. Per the germline V gene, CDR1 is SGHRS and CDR2 is YFSETQ. With 6 bases removed from V and 0 bases from J, the gap between germline ends came to 13 bases. CDR3 coding DNA: TGCGCCAGCAAAAAGGATCCCTCCTCCTACGAGCAGTACTTC. This gives the protein CASKKDPSSYEQYF.

This rearrangement joins TRBV6-6 to TRBJ1-1; D is uncertain. The CDR3 extends over 16 amino acids. With 2 bases removed from V and 5 bases from J, the gap between germline ends came to 18 bases. Germline loops: CDR1 MNHNY, CDR2 SVGAGI (reference sequence). CDR3: CASSYPRTVEGTEAFF. CDR3 DNA sequence: TGTGCCAGCAGTTACCCCCGGACGGTCGAGGGTACTGAAGCTTTCTTT.

The chain combines TRBV5-1 with TRBJ2-5; possible D gene TRBD1, 6 bases. Germline CDR1 SGHRS, CDR2 YFSETQ. This CDR3 region has 14 residues. Trimming took off 5 bases at V and 1 base at J, with 12 bases between the two ends. CDR3 loop: CASSTGQLQETQYF. CDR3 nucleotide sequence: TGCGCCAGCAGTACCGGACAGCTCCAAGAGACCCAGTACTTC.

This chain joins TRBV30 and TRBJ1-2; TRBD1 agrees at 7 bases. Germline CDR1 reads GTSNPN; CDR2 reads SVGIG (reference sequence). There are 14 residues in the CDR3. The V gene end was trimmed by 3 bases and the J gene end by 2 bases; junction bases not matched to a gene: 6. CDR3 DNA: TGTGCCTGGAGCCTGGACAGGAGGAACTATGGCTACACCTTC. Encoded protein: CAWSLDRRNYGYTF.

Worth noting for this clone: A read error may produce the germline difference seen at one junction end. The chain joins TRBV11-3 to TRBJ2-2, with TRBD2 matching 8 bases. Germline CDR1 reads SGHNT; CDR2 reads YENEEA. The CDR3 has 15 residues. CDR3 amino acids: CASSLGAGEHRGAVF. The CDR3 DNA sequence: TGTGCCAGCAGCTTAGGAGCGGGAGAGCACCGGGGAGCTGTTTTT.

This chain uses TRBV27 with TRBJ2-7; 7 bases map to TRBD1. This CDR3 has 14 amino acids. J lost 3 bases, V lost 6 bases, and 8 bases had no gene match. Germline V gives CDR1 MNHEY, CDR2 SMNVEV (reference sequence). CDR3 protein: CASSPDRYYYEQYF. The CDR3 nucleotides are TGTGCCAGCAGCCCGGACAGGTACTACTACGAGCAGTACTTC.

This clone has a single count. The genes are TRBV30 and TRBJ2-7; 12 nucleotides align to TRBD2. CDR1 and CDR2 (germline): GTSNPN, SVGIG (reference sequence). J was trimmed by 12 bases and V by 5 bases; bases with no gene match: 8. The CDR3 extends over 12 amino acids. CDR3 loop: CAWSTSGRWLYF. CDR3 nucleotides: TGTGCCTGGTCGACTAGCGGGAGATGGTTGTACTTC.

The chain links TRBV29-1 to TRBJ2-6, with D unclear. The CDR3 runs 13 residues. V was pared by 4 bases and J by 0 bases, with 4 bases between. CDR1 is SQVTM, CDR2 ANQGSEA, per germline. The CDR3 protein is CSVASSGANVLTF. CDR3 in DNA: TGCAGCGTTGCAAGCTCTGGGGCCAACGTCCTGACTTTC.

The V gene is TRBV19, the J gene TRBJ1-2; maybe TRBD1 (5 bases). Germline V gene lookup returns CDR1 LNHDA and CDR2 SQIVND (reference sequence). Trimming took 1 base from V and 4 from J, leaving 10 bases between them. This CDR3 comprises 14 residues. The CDR3 reads CASSIGAGFYGYTF. Written as DNA, the CDR3 is TGTGCCAGTAGTATAGGGGCAGGGTTCTATGGCTACACCTTC.

This CDR3 is CATRGASSGANVLTF. DNA for the CDR3: TGTGCCACCCGGGGGGCCTCCTCTGGGGCCAACGTCCTGACTTTC. The V call is TRBV27, the J call TRBJ2-6; D perhaps matches TRBD2 (7 bases). There are 15 residues in the CDR3. Germline values: CDR1 MNHEY, CDR2 SMNVEV (reference sequence). V lost 10 bases and J lost 0, with 13 bases in between.

The chain carries TRBV6-5 and TRBJ2-1; D uncertain. The CDR3 spans 11 residues. V lost 6 bases to trimming and J lost 6 bases, with 6 bases between them. CDR1 is MNHEY and CDR2 is SVGAGI in the germline V gene. The chain's CDR3 is CASSKLNEQFF. The CDR3 DNA is TGTGCCAGCAGCAAACTCAATGAGCAGTTCTTC.

CDR3 nucleotides: TGTGCCAGCAGAAGGCTGATGTCCTACGAGCAGTACTTC. Protein sequence: CASRRLMSYEQYF. The chain uses TRBV7-9 and TRBJ2-5; D unresolved. The closer fit of TRBJ2-7 to the DNA end suggests the J call may be wrong. Per the germline V gene, CDR1 is SEHNR and CDR2 is FQNEAQ (reference sequence). The CDR3 totals 13 residues.

This rearrangement joins TRBV19 to TRBJ2-1, with 8 bases lining up with TRBD1. Trimming removed 10 bases from V and 7 bases from J; junction bases left unmatched: 3. This CDR3 has 11 residues. The germline gives CDR1 LNHDA, CDR2 SQIVND (reference sequence). This chain's CDR3 is CATRQGNEQFF. The DNA for the CDR3 is TGTGCCACCCGACAGGGGAATGAGCAGTTCTTC. Full variable domain (outside the CDR3, taken from reference TRBV19 and TRBJ2-1): DGGITQSPKYLFRKEGQNVTLSCEQNLNHDAMYWYRQDPGQGLRLIYYSQIVNDFQKGDIAEGYSVSREKKESFPLTVTSAQKNPTAFYLCATRQGNEQFFGPGTRLTVL.

This sequence joins TRBV12-2 and TRBJ2-7. TRBV12-2 counts as a pseudogene. CDR3 size: 14 residues. CDR3 nucleotide sequence: TGTGCAAGTCGCCACCCCGGAAGCTCCTACGAGCAGTACTTC. Protein product: CASRHPGSSYEQYF.

The rearrangement uses TRBV2 and TRBJ2-6; 7 bases are shared with TRBD1. In germline, CDR1 is SNHLY, CDR2 FYNNEI. This CDR3 has 18 residues. V trimming: 7 bases; J trimming: 1 base; junction bases outside the gene matches: 13. The CDR3 spells CASTDSPGQLSGANVLTF. The CDR3 DNA follows: TGTGCCAGCACCGACTCGCCGGGACAGCTTTCTGGGGCCAACGTCCTGACTTTC.

V is TRBV7-2 and J is TRBJ2-1; D not resolved. CDR1 and CDR2 from the germline V gene are SGHTA and FQGNSA. Trimming pared 5 bases from V and 10 bases from J, leaving 3 bases between. The CDR3 contains 9 residues. In DNA, the CDR3 is TGTGCCAGCAGCCTCGAGCAGTTCTTC. Its protein is CASSLEQFF.

The chain employs TRBV6-1 and TRBJ2-5; TRBD2 matches 12 bases. After removal of 5 bases from V and 4 bases from J, the junction contained 5 bases not matched to a gene. The germline CDR1 and CDR2 sequences are MNHNS and SASEGT. The CDR3 totals 15 residues. CDR3 loop: CASSQTSGSGETQYF. The CDR3 coding sequence is TGTGCCAGCAGTCAGACTAGCGGGAGTGGAGAGACCCAGTACTTC.